The rows below give T cell receptor beta chains drawn from one sample of a study of beta chain features in type 1 diabetes. Some clones are missing from TCRdb's copy, which holds only in-frame ones; the method was immunoSEQ multiplex PCR. The sample carries fewer than 200,000 clones, about 13% recorded once. The sequenced sample consisted of central memory CD4+ T cells from blood. The receptor set was obtained from a woman between 18 and 29 years old in good health. Both conserved end residues are part of each CDR3. D genes are given only for firm matches. Expanded clones are given a class, and other clones once, few, many or no size at all.

TRBJ2-3,TRBV28,TRBD1,.,CASSFFGDSSTDTQYF,TGTGCCAGCAGTTTTTTCGGGGACAGTAGCACAGATACGCAGTATTTT
TRBJ1-1,TRBV25-1,.,few,CASSVDMGNTEAFF,TGTGCCAGCAGTGTCGACATGGGGAACACTGAAGCTTTCTTT
TRBJ1-2,TRBV11-2,.,few,CASSLAGGRGANYGYTF,TGTGCCAGCAGCTTAGCGGGGGGGCGAGGAGCTAACTATGGCTACACCTTC
TRBJ2-5,TRBV9,TRBD2,few,CASSTSAGNKETQYF,TGTGCCAGCAGCACCTCAGCGGGAAATAAGGAGACCCAGTACTTC
TRBJ1-4,TRBV15,TRBD1,few,CATSRDEETGTFREKLFF,TGTGCCACCAGCAGAGATGAGGAGACAGGGACGTTTCGGGAAAAACTGTTTTTT
TRBJ1-5,TRBV4-1,.,.,CASSQVDRGGGSQPQHF,TGCGCCAGCAGCCAAGTAGATCGGGGTGGAGGCAGTCAGCCCCAGCATTTT
TRBJ2-3,TRBV6-5,TRBD1,.,CASRIQGATADTQYF,TGTGCCAGCAGGATACAGGGGGCGACTGCCGATACGCAGTATTTT
TRBJ2-1,TRBV6-1,TRBD1,many,CASREGRGRSYNEQFF,TGTGCCAGCCGCGAAGGCAGGGGGCGATCCTACAATGAGCAGTTCTTC
TRBJ2-5,TRBV9,.,few,CASSVVGGPVETQYF,TGTGCCAGCAGCGTAGTGGGGGGGCCGGTAGAGACCCAGTACTTC
TRBJ1-2,TRBV9,.,.,CASSVIGAAYGYTF,TGTGCCAGCAGCGTGATAGGGGCCGCTTATGGCTACACCTTC
TRBJ2-5,TRBV7-2,TRBD2,.,CASSFSSGSFETQYF,TGTGCCAGCAGCTTTAGTAGCGGGAGTTTTGAGACCCAGTACTTC
TRBJ2-1,TRBV28,.,.,CASSLSLTGEQFF,TGTGCCAGCAGTTTAAGCTTGACTGGAGAGCAGTTCTTC
TRBJ1-2,TRBV29-1,TRBD1,.,CSVGVVQGAGYTF,TGCAGCGTAGGGGTGGTACAGGGGGCCGGCTACACCTTC